This T cell receptor (beta chain) was retrieved from a study of identifying expanded T cells in peripheral blood. Germline CDR1 MNHNS, CDR2 SASEGT. This CDR3 has 14 amino acids. V was trimmed by 8 bases and J by 4 bases, leaving 17 bases between them. Profiling relied on immunoSEQ multiplex PCR, and the TCRdb table lists in-frame clones only, not all of them. The sample has more than 85,000 clones, about 87% seen once. V usage is TRBV6-1 and J usage is TRBJ1-1; D ambiguous. This clonotype originated in a person aged 18 to 69 in good health. Sequenced: blood. CDR3 bases: TGTGCCAGCTACCCCCTTCGGGGTAGCACTGAAGCTTTCTTT. Translating gives CASYPLRGSTEAFF.